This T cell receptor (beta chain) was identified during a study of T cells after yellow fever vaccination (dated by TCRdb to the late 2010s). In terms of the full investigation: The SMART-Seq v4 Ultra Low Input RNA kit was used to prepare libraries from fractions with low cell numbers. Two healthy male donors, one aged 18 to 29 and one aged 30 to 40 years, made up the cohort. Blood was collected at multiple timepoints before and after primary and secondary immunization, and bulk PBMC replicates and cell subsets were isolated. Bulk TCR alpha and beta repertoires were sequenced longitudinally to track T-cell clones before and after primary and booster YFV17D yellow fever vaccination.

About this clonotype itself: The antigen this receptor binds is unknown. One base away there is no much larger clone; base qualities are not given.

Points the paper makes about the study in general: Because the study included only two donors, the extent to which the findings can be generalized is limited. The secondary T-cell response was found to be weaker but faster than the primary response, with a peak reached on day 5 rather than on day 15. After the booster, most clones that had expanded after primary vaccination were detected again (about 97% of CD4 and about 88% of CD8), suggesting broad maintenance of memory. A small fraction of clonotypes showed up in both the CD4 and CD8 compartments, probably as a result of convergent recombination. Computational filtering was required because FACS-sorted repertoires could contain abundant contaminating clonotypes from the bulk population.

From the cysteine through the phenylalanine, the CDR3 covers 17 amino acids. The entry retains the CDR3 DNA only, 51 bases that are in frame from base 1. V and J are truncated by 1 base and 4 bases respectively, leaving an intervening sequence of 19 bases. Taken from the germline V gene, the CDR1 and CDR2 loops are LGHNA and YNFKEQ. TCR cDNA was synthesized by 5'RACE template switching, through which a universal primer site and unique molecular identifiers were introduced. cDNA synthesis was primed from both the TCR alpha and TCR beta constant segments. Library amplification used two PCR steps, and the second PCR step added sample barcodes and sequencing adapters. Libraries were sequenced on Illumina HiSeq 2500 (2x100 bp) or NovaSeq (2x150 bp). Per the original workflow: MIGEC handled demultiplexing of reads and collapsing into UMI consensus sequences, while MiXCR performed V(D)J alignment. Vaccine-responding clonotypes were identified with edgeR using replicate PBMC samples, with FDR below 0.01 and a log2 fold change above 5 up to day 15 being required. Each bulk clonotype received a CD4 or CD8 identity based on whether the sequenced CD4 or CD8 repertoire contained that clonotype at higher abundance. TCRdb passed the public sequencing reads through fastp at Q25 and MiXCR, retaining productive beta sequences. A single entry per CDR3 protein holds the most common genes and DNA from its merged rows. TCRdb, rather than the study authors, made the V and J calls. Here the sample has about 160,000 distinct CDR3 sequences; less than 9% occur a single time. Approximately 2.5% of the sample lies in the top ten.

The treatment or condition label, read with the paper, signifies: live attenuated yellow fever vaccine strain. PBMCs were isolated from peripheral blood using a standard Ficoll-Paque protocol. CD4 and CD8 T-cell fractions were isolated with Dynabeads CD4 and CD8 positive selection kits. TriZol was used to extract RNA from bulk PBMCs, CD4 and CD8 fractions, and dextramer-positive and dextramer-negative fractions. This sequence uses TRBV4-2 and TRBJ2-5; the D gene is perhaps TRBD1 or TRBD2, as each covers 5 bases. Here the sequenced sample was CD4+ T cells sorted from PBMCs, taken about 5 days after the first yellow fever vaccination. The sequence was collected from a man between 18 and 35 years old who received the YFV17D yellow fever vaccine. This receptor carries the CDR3 CASSQGPRDARVETQYF. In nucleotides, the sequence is TGTGCCAGCAGCCAAGGCCCCCGGGACGCAAGAGTAGAGACCCAGTACTTC.